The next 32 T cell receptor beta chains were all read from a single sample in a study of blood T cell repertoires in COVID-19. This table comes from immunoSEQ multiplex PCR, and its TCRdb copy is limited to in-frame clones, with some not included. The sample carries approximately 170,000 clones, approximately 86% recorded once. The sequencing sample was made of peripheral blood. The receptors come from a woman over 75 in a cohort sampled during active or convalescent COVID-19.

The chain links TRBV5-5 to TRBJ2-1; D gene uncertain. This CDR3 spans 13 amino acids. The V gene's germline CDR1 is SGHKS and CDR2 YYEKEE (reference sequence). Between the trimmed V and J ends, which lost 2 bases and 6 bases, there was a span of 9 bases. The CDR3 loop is CASSFPVRNEQFF. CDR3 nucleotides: TGTGCCAGCAGCTTTCCCGTGCGCAATGAGCAGTTCTTC. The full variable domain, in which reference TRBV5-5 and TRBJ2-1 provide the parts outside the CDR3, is DAGVTQSPTHLIKTRGQQVTLRCSPISGHKSVSWYQQVLGQGPQFIFQYYEKEERGRGNFPDRFSARQFPNYSSELNVNALLLGDSALYLCASSFPVRNEQFFGPGTRLTVL.

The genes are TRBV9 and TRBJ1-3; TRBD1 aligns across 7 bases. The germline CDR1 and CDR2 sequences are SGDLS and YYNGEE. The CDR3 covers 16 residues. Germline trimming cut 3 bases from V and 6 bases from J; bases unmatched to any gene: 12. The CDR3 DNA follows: TGTGCCAGCAGCGCTGTACCTACAGGGGCGGTAAACACCATATATTTT. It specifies CASSAVPTGAVNTIYF.

CDR3 region: CSVADGLYGYTF. The CDR3 DNA reads TGCAGCGTCGCGGACGGACTATATGGCTACACCTTC. V and J are TRBV29-1 and TRBJ1-2, with D unresolved. Germline-derived CDR1 and CDR2 are SQVTM and ANQGSEA. CDR3 length: 12 residues. The germline V and J ends were trimmed by 6 bases and 5 bases, with 13 bases remaining between them.

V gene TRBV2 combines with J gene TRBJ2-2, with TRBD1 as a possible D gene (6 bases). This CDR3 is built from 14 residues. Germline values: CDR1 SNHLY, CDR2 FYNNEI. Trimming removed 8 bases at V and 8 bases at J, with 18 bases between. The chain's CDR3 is CASCWDTSVGELFF. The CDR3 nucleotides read TGTGCCAGCTGCTGGGACACTTCCGTAGGGGAGCTGTTTTTT.

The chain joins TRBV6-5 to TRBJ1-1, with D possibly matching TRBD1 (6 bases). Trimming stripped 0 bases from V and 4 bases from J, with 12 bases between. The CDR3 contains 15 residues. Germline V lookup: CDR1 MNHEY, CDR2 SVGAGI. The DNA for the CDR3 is TGTGCCAGCAGTTACTCGACTGGACAGACCACTGAAGCTTTCTTT. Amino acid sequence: CASSYSTGQTTEAFF.

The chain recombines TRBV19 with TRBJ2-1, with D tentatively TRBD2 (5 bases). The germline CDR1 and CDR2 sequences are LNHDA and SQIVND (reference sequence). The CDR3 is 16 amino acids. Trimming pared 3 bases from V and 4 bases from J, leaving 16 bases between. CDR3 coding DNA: TGTGCCAGTAGTATTGATAAGGGTTGGAGGTACAATGAGCAGTTCTTC. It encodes CASSIDKGWRYNEQFF.

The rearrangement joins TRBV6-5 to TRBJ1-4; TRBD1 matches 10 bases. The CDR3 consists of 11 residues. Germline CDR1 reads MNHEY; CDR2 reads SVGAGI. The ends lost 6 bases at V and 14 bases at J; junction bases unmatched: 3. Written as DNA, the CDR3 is TGTGCCAGCAGCCTGGACAGGGGGCTGTTTTTT. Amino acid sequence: CASSLDRGLFF.

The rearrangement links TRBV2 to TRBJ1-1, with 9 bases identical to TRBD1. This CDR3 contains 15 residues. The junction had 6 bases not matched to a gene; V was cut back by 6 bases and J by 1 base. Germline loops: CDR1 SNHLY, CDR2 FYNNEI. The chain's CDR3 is CASSEQGAGNTEAFF. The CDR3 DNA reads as TGTGCCAGCAGCGAACAGGGGGCCGGGAACACTGAAGCTTTCTTT. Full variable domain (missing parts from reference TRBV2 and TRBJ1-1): EPEVTQTPSHQVTQMGQEVILRCVPISNHLYFYWYRQILGQKVEFLVSFYNNEISEKSEIFDDQFSVERPDGSNFTLKIRSTKLEDSAMYFCASSEQGAGNTEAFFGQGTRLTVV.

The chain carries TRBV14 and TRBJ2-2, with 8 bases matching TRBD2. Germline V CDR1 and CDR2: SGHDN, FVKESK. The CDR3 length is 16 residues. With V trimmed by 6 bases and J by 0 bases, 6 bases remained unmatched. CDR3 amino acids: CASSRYSGTNTGELFF. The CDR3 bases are TGTGCCAGCAGTCGTTATAGCGGGACGAACACCGGGGAGCTGTTTTTT.

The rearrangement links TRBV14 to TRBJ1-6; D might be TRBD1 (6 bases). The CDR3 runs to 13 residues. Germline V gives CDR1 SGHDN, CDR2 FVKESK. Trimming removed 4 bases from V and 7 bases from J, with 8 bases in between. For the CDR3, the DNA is TGTGCCAGCAGCCCCACAGGGAATTCACCCCTCCACTTT. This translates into CASSPTGNSPLHF.

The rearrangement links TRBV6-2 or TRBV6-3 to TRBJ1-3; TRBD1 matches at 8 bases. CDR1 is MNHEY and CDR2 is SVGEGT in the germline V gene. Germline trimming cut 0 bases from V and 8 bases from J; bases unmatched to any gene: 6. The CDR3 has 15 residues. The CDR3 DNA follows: TGTGCCAGCAGTTACTCGTCAGGGGGCGCGGACACCATATATTTT. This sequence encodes CASSYSSGGADTIYF.

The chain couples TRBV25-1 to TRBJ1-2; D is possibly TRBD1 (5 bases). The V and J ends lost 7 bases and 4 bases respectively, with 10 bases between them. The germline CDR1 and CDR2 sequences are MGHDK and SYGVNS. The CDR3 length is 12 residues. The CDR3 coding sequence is TGTGCCAGCATGGGGGGACCCTATGGCTACACCTTC. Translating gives CASMGGPYGYTF.

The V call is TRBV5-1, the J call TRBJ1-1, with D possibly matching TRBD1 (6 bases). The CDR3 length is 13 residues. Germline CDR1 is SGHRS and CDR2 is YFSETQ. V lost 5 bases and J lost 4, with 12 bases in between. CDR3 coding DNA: TGCGCCAGCAGAACAGGGACGGGCACTGAAGCTTTCTTT. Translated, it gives CASRTGTGTEAFF.

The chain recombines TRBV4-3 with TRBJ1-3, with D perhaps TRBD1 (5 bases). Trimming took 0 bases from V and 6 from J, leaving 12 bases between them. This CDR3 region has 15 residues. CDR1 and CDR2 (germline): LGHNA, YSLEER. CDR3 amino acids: CASSQEQQVLNTIYF. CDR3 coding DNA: TGCGCCAGCAGCCAAGAACAACAGGTTTTAAACACCATATATTTT.

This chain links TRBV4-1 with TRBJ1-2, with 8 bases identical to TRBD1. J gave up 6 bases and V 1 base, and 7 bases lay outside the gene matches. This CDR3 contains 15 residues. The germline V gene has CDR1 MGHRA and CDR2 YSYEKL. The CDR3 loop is CASSQVYRGGNGYTF. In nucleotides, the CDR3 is TGCGCCAGCAGCCAAGTTTACAGGGGGGGTAATGGCTACACCTTC.

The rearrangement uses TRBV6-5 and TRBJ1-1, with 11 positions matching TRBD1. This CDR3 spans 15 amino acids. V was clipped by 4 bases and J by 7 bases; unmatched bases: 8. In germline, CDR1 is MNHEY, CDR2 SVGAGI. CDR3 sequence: CASSSSGQGAGEAFF. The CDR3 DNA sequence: TGTGCCAGCAGTTCCTCCGGACAGGGGGCGGGTGAAGCTTTCTTT.

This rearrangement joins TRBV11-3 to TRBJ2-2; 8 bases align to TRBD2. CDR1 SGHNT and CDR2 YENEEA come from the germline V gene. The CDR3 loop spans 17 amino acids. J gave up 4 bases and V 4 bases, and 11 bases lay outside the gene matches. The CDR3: CASSSLPGGHGTGELFF. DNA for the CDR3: TGTGCCAGCAGCTCCCTCCCGGGGGGGCATGGCACCGGGGAGCTGTTTTTT.

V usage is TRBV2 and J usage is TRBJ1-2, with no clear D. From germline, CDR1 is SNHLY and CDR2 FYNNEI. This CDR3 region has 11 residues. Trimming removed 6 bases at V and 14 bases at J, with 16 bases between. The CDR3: CASRGGPVRTF. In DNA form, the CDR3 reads TGTGCCAGCAGAGGCGGGCCCGTCAGGACCTTC.

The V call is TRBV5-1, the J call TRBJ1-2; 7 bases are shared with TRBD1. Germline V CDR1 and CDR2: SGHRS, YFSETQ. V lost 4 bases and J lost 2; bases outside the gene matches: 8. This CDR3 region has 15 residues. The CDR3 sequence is CASSPGGWVNYGYTF. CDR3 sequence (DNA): TGCGCCAGCAGCCCAGGGGGTTGGGTGAACTATGGCTACACCTTC.

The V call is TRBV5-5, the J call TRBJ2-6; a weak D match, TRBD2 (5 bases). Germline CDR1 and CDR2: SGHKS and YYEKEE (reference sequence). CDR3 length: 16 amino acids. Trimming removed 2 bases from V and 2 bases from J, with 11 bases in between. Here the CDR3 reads CASSFRAGTGANVLTF. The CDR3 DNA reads TGTGCCAGCAGCTTTAGGGCCGGGACTGGGGCCAACGTCCTGACTTTC. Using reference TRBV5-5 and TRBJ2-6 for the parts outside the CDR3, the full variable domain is DAGVTQSPTHLIKTRGQQVTLRCSPISGHKSVSWYQQVLGQGPQFIFQYYEKEERGRGNFPDRFSARQFPNYSSELNVNALLLGDSALYLCASSFRAGTGANVLTFGAGSRLTVL.

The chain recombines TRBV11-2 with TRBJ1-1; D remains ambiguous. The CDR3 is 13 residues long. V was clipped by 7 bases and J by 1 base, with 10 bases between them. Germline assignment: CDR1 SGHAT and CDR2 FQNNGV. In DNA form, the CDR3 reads TGTGCCAGCACTCACGTGCGGAACACTGAAGCTTTCTTT. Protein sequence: CASTHVRNTEAFF.

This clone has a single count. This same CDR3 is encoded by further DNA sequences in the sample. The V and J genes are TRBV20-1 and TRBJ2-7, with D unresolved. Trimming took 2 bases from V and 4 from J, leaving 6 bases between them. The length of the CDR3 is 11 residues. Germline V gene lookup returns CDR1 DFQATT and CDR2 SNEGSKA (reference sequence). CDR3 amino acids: CSARSSYEQYF. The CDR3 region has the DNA TGCAGTGCTAGATCGTCGTACGAGCAGTACTTC.

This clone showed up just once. This CDR3 reads CAVGTGLAGELFF. CDR3 sequence (DNA): TGTGCCGTAGGGACAGGGTTGGCCGGGGAGCTGTTTTTT. The chain uses TRBV6-7 and TRBJ2-2, with 9 bases aligning to TRBD1. TRBV6-7 is flagged as an ORF with uncertain function. CDR3 length: 13 amino acids. The V and J ends lost 11 bases and 6 bases, in that order; junction bases with no gene match: 7.

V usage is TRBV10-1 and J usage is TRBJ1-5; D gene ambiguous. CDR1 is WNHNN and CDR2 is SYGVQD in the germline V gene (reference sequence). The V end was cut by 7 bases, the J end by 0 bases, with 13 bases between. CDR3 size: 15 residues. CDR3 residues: CASMVQPHSNQPQHF. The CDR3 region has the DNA TGCGCCAGCATGGTACAGCCCCATAGCAATCAGCCCCAGCATTTT.

As DNA, the CDR3 is TGTGCCAGCAGCGTGGGGGGACGGGTAAACACCGGGGAGCTGTTTTTT. This gives the protein CASSVGGRVNTGELFF. The V and J genes are TRBV9 and TRBJ2-2; D perhaps matches TRBD2 (6 bases). The CDR3 totals 16 residues. Trimming removed 2 bases at V and 2 bases at J, with 13 bases between. Germline V CDR1 and CDR2: SGDLS, YYNGEE.

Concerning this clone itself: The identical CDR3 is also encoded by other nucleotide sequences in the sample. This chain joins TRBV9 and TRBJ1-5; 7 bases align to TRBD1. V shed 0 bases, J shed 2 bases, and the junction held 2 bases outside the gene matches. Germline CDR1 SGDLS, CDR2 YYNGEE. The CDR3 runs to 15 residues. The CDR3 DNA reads TGTGCCAGCAGCGTAGACGGACAGGGCAATCAGCCCCAGCATTTT. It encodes CASSVDGQGNQPQHF.

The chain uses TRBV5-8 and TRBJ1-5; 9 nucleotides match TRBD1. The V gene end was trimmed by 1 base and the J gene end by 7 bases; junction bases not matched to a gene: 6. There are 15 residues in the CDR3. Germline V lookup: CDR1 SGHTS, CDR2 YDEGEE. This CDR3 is CASSLNRGLGQPQHF. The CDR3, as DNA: TGTGCCAGCAGCTTGAACAGGGGGCTTGGGCAGCCCCAGCATTTT.

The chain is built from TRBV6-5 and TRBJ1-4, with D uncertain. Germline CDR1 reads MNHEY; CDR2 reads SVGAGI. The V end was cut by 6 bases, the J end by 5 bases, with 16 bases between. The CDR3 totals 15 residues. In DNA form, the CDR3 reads TGTGCCAGCAGCAGCAGTACAGTGAGCAATGAAAAACTGTTTTTT. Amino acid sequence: CASSSSTVSNEKLFF.

The CDR3 loop reads CASSLGPGQRNTEAFF. CDR3 in DNA: TGTGCCAGCAGCTTAGGCCCGGGACAGAGGAACACTGAAGCTTTCTTT. The chain couples TRBV7-8 to TRBJ1-1, with 7 positions matching TRBD1. The CDR3 has 16 residues. Germline values: CDR1 SGHVS, CDR2 FQNEAQ. V shed 1 base and J 1 base; nucleotides not matched to a gene: 6.

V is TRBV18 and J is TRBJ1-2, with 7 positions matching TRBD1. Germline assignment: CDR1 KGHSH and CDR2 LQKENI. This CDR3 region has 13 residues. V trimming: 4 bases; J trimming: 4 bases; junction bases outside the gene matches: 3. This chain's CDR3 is CASSRQGSYGYTF. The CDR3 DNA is TGTGCCAGCTCACGACAGGGATCCTATGGCTACACCTTC.

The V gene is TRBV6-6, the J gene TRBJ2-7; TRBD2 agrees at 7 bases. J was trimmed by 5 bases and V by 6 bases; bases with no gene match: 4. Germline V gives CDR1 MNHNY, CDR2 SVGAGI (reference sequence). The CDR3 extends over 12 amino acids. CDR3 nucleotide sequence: TGTGCCAGCAGCATGGGGGGGGACGAGCAGTACGTC. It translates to CASSMGGDEQYV.

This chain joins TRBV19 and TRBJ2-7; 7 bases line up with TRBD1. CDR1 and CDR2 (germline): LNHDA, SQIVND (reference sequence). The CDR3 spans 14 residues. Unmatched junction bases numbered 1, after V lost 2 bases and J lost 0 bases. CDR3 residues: CASSIRDSSYEQYF. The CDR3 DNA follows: TGTGCCAGTAGTATAAGGGACAGCTCCTACGAGCAGTACTTC.